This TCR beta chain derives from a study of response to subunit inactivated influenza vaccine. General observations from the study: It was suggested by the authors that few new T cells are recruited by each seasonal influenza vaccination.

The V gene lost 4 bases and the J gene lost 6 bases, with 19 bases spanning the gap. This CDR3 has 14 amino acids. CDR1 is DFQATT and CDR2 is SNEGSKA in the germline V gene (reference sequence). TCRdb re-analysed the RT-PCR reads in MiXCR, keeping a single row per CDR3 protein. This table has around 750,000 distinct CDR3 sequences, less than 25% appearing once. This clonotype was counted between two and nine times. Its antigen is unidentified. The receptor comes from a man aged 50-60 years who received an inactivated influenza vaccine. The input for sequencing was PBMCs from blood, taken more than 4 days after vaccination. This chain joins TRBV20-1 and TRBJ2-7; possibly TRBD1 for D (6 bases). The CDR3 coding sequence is TGCAGTGCTAAACCCGGGACAAACAATCCCGAGCAGTACTTC. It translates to CSAKPGTNNPEQYF.